A single sample is the source of the 2 T cell receptor beta chains below, sequenced in a study of PD-1 blockade in classical Hodgkin lymphoma. Data came from immunoSEQ multiplex PCR; TCRdb stores just in-frame clones and leaves some out. This sample has 40,000 to 45,000 clones, with more than 70% found just once. Each patient experienced a relapse that followed autologous stem cell transplantation, and brentuximab vedotin exposure varied. The sample here was peripheral blood mononuclear cells (PBMCs), taken at baseline. Receptors were obtained from a human donor with classical Hodgkin lymphoma.

V and J are TRBV20-1 and TRBJ1-5; D gene unclear. The CDR3 consists of 11 residues. Germline CDR1 and CDR2: DFQATT and SNEGSKA (reference sequence). V lost 4 bases to trimming and J lost 11 bases, with 12 bases between them. The DNA for the CDR3 is TGCAGTGCTATAGTGGGCCTAACCCAGCATTTT. Its protein product is CSAIVGLTQHF.

The V gene is TRBV6-5, the J gene TRBJ1-1, with D perhaps TRBD1 (5 bases). The CDR3 is 13 amino acids. Germline V lookup: CDR1 MNHEY, CDR2 SVGAGI. Trimming removed 9 bases from V and 5 bases from J, with 16 bases in between. CDR3 region: CARGGEGRTEAFF. The CDR3 region has the DNA TGTGCCAGGGGAGGGGAAGGTAGGACTGAAGCTTTCTTT.